This TCR beta chain was sequenced in a study of CD8+CD57+ T cells in acquired aplastic anemia. The TCR beta profiling, which covered VDJ combination and CDR3 sequence, was carried out using genomic DNA as the template. TCRdb reanalysed the reads using MiXCR and keeps one entry per CDR3 protein. The sample lists roughly 500,000 distinct CDR3 sequences; about a third were seen once. Patients chosen for sequencing had CD8+CD57+ cells that had expanded, as shown by flow cytometry. Severe acquired aplastic anemia affected all patients. The CDR3 sequence is 14 residues long. The V gene lost 10 bases and the J gene lost 6 bases, with 16 bases spanning the gap. Germline CDR1 and CDR2: SGHTA and FQGNSA.

Sequencing was performed on sorted CD4+, CD8+, or CD8+CD57+ T cells (not recorded which) from PBMCs. The TCR was taken from a human donor with aplastic anemia. The chain couples TRBV7-2 to TRBJ1-6, with D possibly TRBD1 on 6 matching bases. CDR3 amino acids: CAITRTGSNSPLHF. The CDR3 DNA is TGTGCCATAACCCGAACAGGGAGTAATTCACCCCTCCACTTT.